This TCR beta chain was sequenced during a study of Ad26.COV2.S vaccination and SARS-CoV-2 variants. Study as a whole: Dosing was one shot or two shots 56 days apart.

The sample's treatment: some 19 received Ad26.COV2.S at low or high dose, single or two shots; about 5 received placebo; per-sample allocation not given. The samples date from day 63 after the first vaccine or placebo injection. In the vaccine, an Ad26 vector expressed the SARS-CoV-2 spike of the Wuhan strain. Study-wide findings and caveats: Possible underestimation of total T cell responses by the TCR breadth and depth analyses was noted.

This CDR3 is built from 14 residues. V shed 4 bases, J shed 4 bases, and the junction held 4 bases outside the gene matches. Per the germline V gene, CDR1 is SGHRS and CDR2 is YFSETQ. About this clone: The antigen is undetermined.

Sequenced by immunoSEQ multiplex PCR; TCRdb stores in-frame clones only, minus some. The sample shows about 410,000 clones, approximately 86% of them seen only once. This specimen was peripheral blood, taken in a trial of Ad26.COV2.S vaccine versus placebo. This TCR was sampled from a person between 18 and 60 years old who received the Ad26.COV2.S COVID-19 vaccine or a placebo. The genes are TRBV5-1 and TRBJ2-5, with TRBD2 identical over 10 bases. CDR3 amino acids: CASSLIAGGETQYF. The DNA for the CDR3 is TGCGCCAGCAGCCTAATAGCGGGGGGAGAGACCCAGTACTTC.